Given below is one T cell receptor beta chain in context. This clone was counted a few times. Its recognized antigen is unknown. Base qualities are not at hand, and no much larger clone is one base apart. This CDR3 is also generated by other DNA sequences in the sample. These data originate in a study of radiotherapy plus CTLA-4 blockade in lung cancer (dated by TCRdb to 2016 to 2019). Regarding the study in general: Among enrolled patients, 15% to 20% had an objective response and roughly 31% reached disease control. Findings and caveats that apply to the study as a whole: After treatment with radiotherapy and ipilimumab, TCR clones that originated in tumors expanded in peripheral blood. Increased serum interferon-beta after radiation, together with early dynamic changes in blood T cell clones, were reported to be the strongest predictors of response.

Receptor amplification or capture employed the immunoSEQ multiplex PCR assay. TCRdb provides this immuneACCESS table in a form limited to in-frame rearrangements. Some clones are lacking; in checked studies, under half of them reflect an unresolved V gene, and why the rest are absent is not known. Across this sample there are around 65,000 clones, with approximately 80% seen only once. 4% to 5.5% of the sample rests with the top ten. V is reduced by 0 bases and J by 8 bases, leaving a spacing of 7 bases between them. The germline V gene specifies MNHEY as CDR1 and SVGAGI as CDR2. The CDR3 goes from the cysteine to the phenylalanine over 12 residues. Just CDR3 DNA is preserved here, 36 bases in frame from base 1. In this study, focal radiation therapy paired with CTLA-4 blockade (ipilimumab) was tested in patients who had chemo-refractory metastatic non-small-cell lung cancer.

This TCR was sampled from a human donor with non-small cell lung cancer who had a complete response to radiotherapy plus ipilimumab. The sequence joins TRBV6-5 to TRBJ1-2; D gene: possibly TRBD1, on 5 matching bases. The sequencing used peripheral blood, collected from a patient treated with radiotherapy plus ipilimumab. The CDR3 amino acid sequence is: CASSYSQGGYTF. The nucleotide sequence is given as TGTGCCAGCAGTTACTCGCAGGGCGGCTACACCTTC.